Reported below is one T cell receptor (beta chain). What it binds is not known. V trimming: 7 bases; J trimming: 1 base; junction bases outside the gene matches: 1. The germline V gene has CDR1 LNHDA and CDR2 SQIVND (reference sequence). The CDR3 loop spans 13 amino acids. This entry comes from a study of T cell responses to AZD1222 COVID-19 vaccine. Study findings and constraints: Increased Spike-specific TCR breadth and depth were observed after two AZD1222 doses. Reports indicate that nearly half of spike-specific TCRs are directed at unmutated variant regions.

TCRdb's copy holds only in-frame clones and misses some; the assay was immunoSEQ multiplex PCR. The table records 83,000 or so clones, roughly 90% of them present only once. The sequenced sample was peripheral blood, obtained 28 days after the second AZD1222 dose. The chain uses TRBV19 and TRBJ1-5; 7 bases agree with TRBD1. This TCR was recovered from an adult who received the AZD1222 COVID-19 vaccine. The CDR3 spells CASTDRSNQPQHF. DNA of the CDR3: TGTGCCAGTACGGACAGGAGCAATCAGCCCCAGCATTTT.